This T cell receptor beta chain was recovered during a study of immune evolution from preneoplasia to lung adenocarcinoma. Across the study: HLA loss of heterozygosity: around 6.5% AIS, around 16% MIA, about 31% ADC, none AAH.

On this clone itself: What it binds is not known.

The method was immunoSEQ multiplex PCR; TCRdb's version includes in-frame clones alone and lacks a portion of them. The data contain 9,000 to 10,000 clones, 75% to 85% of them singletons. The study, taken as a whole, reports: Top clone share appeared to fall from AAH through AIS, MIA, adenocarcinoma.

Sample: FFPE lung adenocarcinoma in situ tissue. The receptor was isolated from an older person with lung adenocarcinoma.

The CDR3 DNA reads as TGCGCCAGCAGTGAGTCGGGGTCAGGGAAAATTTACGAGCAGTACTTC. It yields the protein CASSESGSGKIYEQYF. This chain connects TRBV10-1 to TRBJ2-7, with D maybe TRBD1 (5 bases). CDR3 length: 16 amino acids. CDR1 is WNHNN and CDR2 is SYGVQD in the germline V gene (reference sequence). With 0 bases removed from V and 4 bases from J, the gap between germline ends came to 16 bases.